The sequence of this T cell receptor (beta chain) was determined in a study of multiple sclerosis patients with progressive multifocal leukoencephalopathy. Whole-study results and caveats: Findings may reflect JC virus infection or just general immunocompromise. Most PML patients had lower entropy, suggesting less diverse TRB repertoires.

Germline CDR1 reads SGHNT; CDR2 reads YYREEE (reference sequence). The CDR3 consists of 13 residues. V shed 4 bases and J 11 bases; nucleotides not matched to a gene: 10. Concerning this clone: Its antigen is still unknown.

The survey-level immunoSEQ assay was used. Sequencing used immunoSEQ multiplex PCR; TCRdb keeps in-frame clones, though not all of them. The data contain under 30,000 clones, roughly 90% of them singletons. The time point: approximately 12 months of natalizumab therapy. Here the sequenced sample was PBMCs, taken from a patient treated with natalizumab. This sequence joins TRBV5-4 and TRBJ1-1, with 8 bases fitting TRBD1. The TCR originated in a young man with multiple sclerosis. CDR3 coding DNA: TGTGCCAGCAGCCAGAACAGGGGGACGTATGCTTTCTTT. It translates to CASSQNRGTYAFF.